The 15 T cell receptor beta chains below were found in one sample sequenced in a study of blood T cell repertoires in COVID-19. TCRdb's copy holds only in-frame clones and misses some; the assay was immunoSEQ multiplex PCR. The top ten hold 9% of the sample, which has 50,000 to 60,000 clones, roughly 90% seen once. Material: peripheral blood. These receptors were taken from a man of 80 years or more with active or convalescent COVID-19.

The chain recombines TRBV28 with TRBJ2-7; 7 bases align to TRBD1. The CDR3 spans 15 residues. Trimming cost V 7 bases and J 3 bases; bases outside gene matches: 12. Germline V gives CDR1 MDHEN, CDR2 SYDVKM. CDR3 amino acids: CASTQNRQGIYEQYF. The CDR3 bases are TGTGCCAGCACCCAAAACCGACAGGGCATCTACGAGCAGTACTTC.

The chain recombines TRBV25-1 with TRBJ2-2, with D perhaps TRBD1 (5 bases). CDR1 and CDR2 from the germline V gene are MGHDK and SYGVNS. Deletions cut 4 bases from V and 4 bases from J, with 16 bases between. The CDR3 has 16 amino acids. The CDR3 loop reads CASSAPQGLVTGELFF. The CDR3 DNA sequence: TGTGCCAGCAGTGCGCCCCAGGGCTTAGTCACCGGGGAGCTGTTTTTT.

In nucleotides, the CDR3 is TGTGCCAGTAGTATAGATCTGTACAATGAGCAGTTCTTC. Translation: CASSIDLYNEQFF. The chain is built from TRBV19 and TRBJ2-1, with D hard to call. This CDR3 contains 13 residues. Germline lookup yields CDR1 LNHDA and CDR2 SQIVND (reference sequence). Trimming took off 0 bases at V and 4 bases at J, with 4 bases between the two ends. The full variable domain, with the rest looked up from reference TRBV19 and TRBJ2-1, is DGGITQSPKYLFRKEGQNVTLSCEQNLNHDAMYWYRQDPGQGLRLIYYSQIVNDFQKGDIAEGYSVSREKKESFPLTVTSAQKNPTAFYLCASSIDLYNEQFFGPGTRLTVL.

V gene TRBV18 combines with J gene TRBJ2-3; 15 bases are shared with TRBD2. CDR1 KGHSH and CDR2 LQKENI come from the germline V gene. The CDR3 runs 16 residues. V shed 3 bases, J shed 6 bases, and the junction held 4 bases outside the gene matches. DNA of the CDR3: TGTGCCAGCTCACCGGGACTAGCGGGAGGAATGGATACGCAGTATTTT. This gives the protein CASSPGLAGGMDTQYF.

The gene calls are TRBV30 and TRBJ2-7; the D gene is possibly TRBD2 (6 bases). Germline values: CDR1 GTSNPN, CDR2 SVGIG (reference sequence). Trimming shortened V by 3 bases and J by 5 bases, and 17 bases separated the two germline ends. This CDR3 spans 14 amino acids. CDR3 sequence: CAWRPLAFLNEQYF. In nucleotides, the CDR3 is TGTGCCTGGAGACCACTAGCCTTTCTAAACGAGCAGTACTTC. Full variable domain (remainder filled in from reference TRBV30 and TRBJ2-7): SQTIHQWPATLVQPVGSPLSLECTVEGTSNPNLYWYRQAAGRGLQLLFYSVGIGQISSEVPQNLSASRPQDRQFILSSKKLLLSDSGFYLCAWRPLAFLNEQYFGPGTRLTVT.

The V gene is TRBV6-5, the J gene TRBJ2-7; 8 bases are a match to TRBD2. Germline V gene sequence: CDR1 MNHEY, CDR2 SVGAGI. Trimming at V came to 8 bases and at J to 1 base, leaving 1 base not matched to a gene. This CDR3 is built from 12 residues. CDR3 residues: CASRGGSYEQYF. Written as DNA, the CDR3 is TGTGCCAGCCGCGGGGGGTCCTACGAGCAGTACTTC.

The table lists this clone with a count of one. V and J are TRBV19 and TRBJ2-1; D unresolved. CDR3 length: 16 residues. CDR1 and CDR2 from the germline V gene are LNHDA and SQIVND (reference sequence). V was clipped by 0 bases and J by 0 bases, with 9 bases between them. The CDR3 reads CASSIDQVGSYNEQFF. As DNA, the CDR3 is TGTGCCAGTAGTATAGATCAGGTCGGCTCCTACAATGAGCAGTTCTTC.

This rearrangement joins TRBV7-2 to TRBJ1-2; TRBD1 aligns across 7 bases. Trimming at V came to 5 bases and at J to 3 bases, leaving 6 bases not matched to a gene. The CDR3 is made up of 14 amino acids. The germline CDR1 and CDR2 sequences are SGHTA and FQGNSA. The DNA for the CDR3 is TGTGCCAGCAGCACCCGACAGGGACACTATGGCTACACCTTC. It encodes CASSTRQGHYGYTF.

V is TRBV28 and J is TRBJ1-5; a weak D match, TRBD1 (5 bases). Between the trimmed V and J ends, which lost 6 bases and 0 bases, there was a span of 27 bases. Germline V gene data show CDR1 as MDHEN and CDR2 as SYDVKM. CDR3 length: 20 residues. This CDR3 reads CASREPSVLRRGYSNQPQHF. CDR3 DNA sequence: TGTGCCAGCAGGGAACCCTCGGTCCTCAGAAGGGGATATAGCAATCAGCCCCAGCATTTT.

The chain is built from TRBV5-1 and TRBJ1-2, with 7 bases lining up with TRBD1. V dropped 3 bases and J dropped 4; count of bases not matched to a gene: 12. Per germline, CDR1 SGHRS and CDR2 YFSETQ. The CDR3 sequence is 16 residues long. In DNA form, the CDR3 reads TGCGCCAGCAGCTGGGACGTCTGGGACAGCGGCTATGGCTACACCTTC. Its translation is CASSWDVWDSGYGYTF. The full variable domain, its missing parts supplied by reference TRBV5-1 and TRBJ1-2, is KAGVTQTPRYLIKTRGQQVTLSCSPISGHRSVSWYQQTPGQGLQFLFEYFSETQRNKGNFPGRFSGRQFSNSRSEMNVSTLELGDSALYLCASSWDVWDSGYGYTFGSGTRLTVV.

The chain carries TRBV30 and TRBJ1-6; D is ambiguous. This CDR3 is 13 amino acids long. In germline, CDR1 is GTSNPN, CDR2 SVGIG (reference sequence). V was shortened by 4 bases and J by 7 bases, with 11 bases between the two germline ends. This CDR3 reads CAWKESGNSPLHF. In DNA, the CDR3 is TGTGCCTGGAAGGAGTCCGGGAATTCACCCCTCCACTTT.

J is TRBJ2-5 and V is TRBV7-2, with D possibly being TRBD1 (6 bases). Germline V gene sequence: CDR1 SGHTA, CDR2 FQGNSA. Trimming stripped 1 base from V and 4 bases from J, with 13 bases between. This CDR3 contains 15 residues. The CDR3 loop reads CASSLDPRGGETQYF. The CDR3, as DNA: TGTGCCAGCAGCTTAGATCCGCGAGGGGGAGAGACCCAGTACTTC.

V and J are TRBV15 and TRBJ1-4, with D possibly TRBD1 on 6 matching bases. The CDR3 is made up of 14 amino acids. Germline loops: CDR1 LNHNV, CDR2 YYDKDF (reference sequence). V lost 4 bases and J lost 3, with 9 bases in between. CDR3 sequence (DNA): TGTGCCACCAGCAAAGGACAGTCTAATGAAAAACTGTTTTTT. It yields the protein CATSKGQSNEKLFF. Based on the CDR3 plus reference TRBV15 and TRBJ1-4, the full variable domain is DAMVIQNPRYQVTQFGKPVTLSCSQTLNHNVMYWYQQKSSQAPKLLFHYYDKDFNNEADTPDNFQSRRPNTSFCFLDIRSPGLGDTAMYLCATSKGQSNEKLFFGSGTQLSVL.

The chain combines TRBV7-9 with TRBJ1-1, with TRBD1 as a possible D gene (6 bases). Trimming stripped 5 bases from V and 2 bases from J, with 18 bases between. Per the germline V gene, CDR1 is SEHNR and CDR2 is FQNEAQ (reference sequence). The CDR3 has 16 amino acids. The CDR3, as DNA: TGTGCCAGCAGCCCCACCCCCTCCAGGGGCAACACTGAAGCTTTCTTT. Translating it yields CASSPTPSRGNTEAFF.

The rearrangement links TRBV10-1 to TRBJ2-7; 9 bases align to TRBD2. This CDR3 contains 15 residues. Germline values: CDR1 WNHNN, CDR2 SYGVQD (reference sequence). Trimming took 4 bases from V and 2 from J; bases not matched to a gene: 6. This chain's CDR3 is CASSGLAATAYEQYF. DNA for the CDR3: TGCGCCAGCAGTGGACTAGCGGCAACTGCCTACGAGCAGTACTTC.